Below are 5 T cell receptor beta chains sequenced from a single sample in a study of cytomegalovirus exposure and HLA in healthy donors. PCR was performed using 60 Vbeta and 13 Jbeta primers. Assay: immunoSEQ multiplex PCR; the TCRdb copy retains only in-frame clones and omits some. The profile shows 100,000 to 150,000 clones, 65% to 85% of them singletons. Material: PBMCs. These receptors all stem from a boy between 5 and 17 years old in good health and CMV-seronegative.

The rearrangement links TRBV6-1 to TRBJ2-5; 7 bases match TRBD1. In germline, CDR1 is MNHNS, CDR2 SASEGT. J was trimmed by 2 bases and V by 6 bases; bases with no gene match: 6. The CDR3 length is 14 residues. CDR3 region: CASSLTGEQETQYF. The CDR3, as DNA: TGTGCCAGCAGCCTCACAGGGGAGCAAGAGACCCAGTACTTC.

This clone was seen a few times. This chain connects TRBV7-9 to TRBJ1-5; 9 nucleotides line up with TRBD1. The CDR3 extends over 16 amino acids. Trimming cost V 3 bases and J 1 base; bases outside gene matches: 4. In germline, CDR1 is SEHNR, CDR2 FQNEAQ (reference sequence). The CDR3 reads CASSFPGQGSNQPQHF. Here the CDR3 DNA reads TGTGCCAGCAGCTTTCCGGGACAGGGAAGCAATCAGCCCCAGCATTTT.

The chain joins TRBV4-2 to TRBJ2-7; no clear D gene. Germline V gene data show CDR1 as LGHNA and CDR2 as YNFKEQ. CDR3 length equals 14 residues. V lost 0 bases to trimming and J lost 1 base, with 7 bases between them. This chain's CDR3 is CASSQDPGSYEQYF. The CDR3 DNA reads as TGTGCCAGCAGCCAAGATCCCGGGTCCTACGAGCAGTACTTC.

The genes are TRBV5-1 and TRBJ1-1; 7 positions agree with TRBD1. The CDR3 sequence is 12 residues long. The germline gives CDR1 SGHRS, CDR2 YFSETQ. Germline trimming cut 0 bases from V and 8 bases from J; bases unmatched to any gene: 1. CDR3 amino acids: CASSLAGGEAFF. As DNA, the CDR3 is TGCGCCAGCAGCTTGGCAGGGGGGGAAGCTTTCTTT.

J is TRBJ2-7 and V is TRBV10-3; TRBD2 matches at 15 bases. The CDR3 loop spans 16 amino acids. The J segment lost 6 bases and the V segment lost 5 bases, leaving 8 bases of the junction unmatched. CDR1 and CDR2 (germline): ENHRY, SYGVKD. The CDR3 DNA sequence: TGTGCCATCAGTCCACCGGGACTAGCGGGAGGTGGCGAGCAGTACTTC. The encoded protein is CAISPPGLAGGGEQYF.